This TCR beta chain was captured by sequencing in a study of T cells after posttransplantation cyclophosphamide. Trimming removed 5 bases from V and 4 bases from J, with 21 bases in between. This CDR3 has 16 amino acids. The germline gives CDR1 MDHEN, CDR2 SYDVKM. As to this clone: The antigen remains unidentified.

Whole-study findings and limits: Tissue-infiltrating T cells from skin or gut overlapped little with blood T cells. Recipient CMV seropositivity and CMV reactivation strongly tracked TRB clonality. Later post-transplant blood repertoires were often dominated by donor CD8+ memory clones.

A marrow graft followed busulfan-fludarabine conditioning, with cyclophosphamide on days +3 and +4. Method: immunoSEQ multiplex PCR; TCRdb's copy keeps in-frame clones and lacks some. Of approximately 10,000 clones listed, around nine tenths are singletons. The sequence came from a female patient under 45 who received an allogeneic stem cell transplant from an unrelated donor, was CMV-positive, and had no GVHD. Some T cells may originate from the graft donor. This sample comprised PBMCs, obtained after allogeneic stem cell transplant with posttransplant cyclophosphamide. The rearrangement links TRBV28 to TRBJ2-7; D might be TRBD2 (7 bases). In nucleotides, the CDR3 is TGTGCCAGCAGTGCCACTTGGGGCGGGGGCTCTTACGAGCAGTACTTC. Its translation is CASSATWGGGSYEQYF.